These 17 T cell receptor beta chains came from one sample sequenced in a study of shared clonotypes between healthy human individuals. Profiled with immunoSEQ multiplex PCR; TCRdb holds only in-frame clones, not every one. In the table there are roughly 2,000,000 clones, about 93% of which are singletons. The naive CD8 subset, CD45RO-negative cells positively selected for CCR7, excluded terminally differentiated effector memory CD45RA+ cells. The specimen sequenced was naive CD8+ T cells from PBMCs. The receptor source for this set is a man aged 18 to 30 in good health. Some clones in this sample may be carry-over from other donors' samples.

The J gene is TRBJ2-5, the V gene TRBV6-5; D may be TRBD2 (5 bases). The CDR3 is made up of 15 amino acids. V lost 2 bases and J lost 4, with 14 bases in between. Germline CDR1 is MNHEY and CDR2 is SVGAGI. CDR3 nucleotides: TGTGCCAGCAGTTACCGGGCGGGTCGAGGAGAGACCCAGTACTTC. Translating gives CASSYRAGRGETQYF.

The chain links TRBV5-1 to TRBJ2-1, with D maybe TRBD2 (5 bases). CDR3 length: 12 residues. V lost 1 base and J 8 bases, leaving 7 bases between the germline ends. CDR1 SGHRS and CDR2 YFSETQ come from the germline V gene. DNA of the CDR3: TGCGCCAGCAGCTTGAGGCGGGATGAGCAGTTCTTC. Encoded protein: CASSLRRDEQFF.

The chain has TRBV2 and TRBJ2-7; TRBD2 matches at 12 bases. The ends lost 6 bases at V and 0 bases at J; junction bases unmatched: 6. From germline, CDR1 is SNHLY and CDR2 FYNNEI. CDR3 length: 16 residues. The CDR3 is CASSPLLAGGSYEQYF. CDR3 in DNA: TGTGCCAGCAGCCCTTTACTAGCGGGAGGCTCCTACGAGCAGTACTTC.

As to this clone: A read error may account for a junction end that differs from germline. The identical CDR3 is also encoded by other nucleotide sequences in the sample. The rearrangement links TRBV7-9 to TRBJ2-1, with unresolved D. The CDR3 extends over 12 amino acids. Germline V lookup: CDR1 SEHNR, CDR2 FQNEAQ (reference sequence). The CDR3 sequence: CASSLGYNEQFF. The CDR3 DNA follows: TGTGCCAGCAGTTTAGGCTACAATGAGCAGTTCTTC.

The chain combines TRBV4-1 with TRBJ2-5, with a possible D match to TRBD1 (6 bases). The better agreement between TRBJ2-7 and the DNA end casts doubt on the J call. This CDR3 spans 15 amino acids. Germline values: CDR1 MGHRA, CDR2 YSYEKL. CDR3 region: CASSQVALGQNEQYF. The CDR3, as DNA: TGCGCCAGCAGCCAAGTCGCTCTAGGACAGAACGAGCAGTACTTC.

The chain couples TRBV28 to TRBJ2-1; 9 nucleotides align to TRBD2. The germline CDR1 and CDR2 sequences are MDHEN and SYDVKM. J was trimmed by 5 bases and V by 2 bases; bases with no gene match: 19. This CDR3 comprises 20 residues. In DNA, the CDR3 is TGTGCCAGCAGTTTACAGGTTGTATCGAACCCTAGCGGGGACGACAATGAGCAGTTCTTC. Translated: CASSLQVVSNPSGDDNEQFF.

The chain combines TRBV19 with TRBJ1-1; no firm D call. Germline V lookup: CDR1 LNHDA, CDR2 SQIVND (reference sequence). V lost 5 bases and J lost 1, with 11 bases in between. There are 14 residues in the CDR3. CDR3 sequence reads: CASSPAAANTEAFF. In DNA, the CDR3 is TGTGCCAGTAGTCCCGCTGCAGCGAACACTGAAGCTTTCTTT.

The V and J genes are TRBV27 and TRBJ1-2; D remains ambiguous. Trimming cost V 5 bases and J 4 bases, with 20 bases left between them. In germline, CDR1 is MNHEY, CDR2 SMNVEV (reference sequence). The CDR3 is 16 residues long. CDR3 protein: CASSPQLARRGYGYTF. The CDR3 nucleotides read TGTGCCAGCAGTCCACAGTTAGCCAGGCGGGGCTATGGCTACACCTTC.

This chain uses TRBV7-9 with TRBJ2-7; 9 bases match TRBD2. Per germline, CDR1 SEHNR and CDR2 FQNEAQ (reference sequence). The CDR3 covers 14 residues. Losses at the gene ends were 5 bases for V and 4 bases for J; bases not matched to a gene: 6. The CDR3 sequence is CASSHETSGYEQYF. The CDR3 nucleotides read TGTGCCAGCAGCCATGAGACTAGCGGATACGAGCAGTACTTC.

Comment on this clone: This specimen includes other DNA sequences encoding the same CDR3. The V and J genes are TRBV6-6 and TRBJ2-3, with D tentatively TRBD1 (5 bases). The CDR3 sequence is 15 residues long. CDR1 and CDR2 from the germline V gene are MNHNY and SVGAGI (reference sequence). The V gene lost 0 bases and the J gene lost 0 bases, with 7 bases spanning the gap. For the CDR3, the DNA is TGTGCCAGCAGTTACTCCACAGGTAGCACAGATACGCAGTATTTT. Protein product: CASSYSTGSTDTQYF.

This chain joins TRBV2 and TRBJ1-1, with D possibly matching TRBD1 (5 bases). V was shortened by 10 bases and J by 0 bases, with 12 bases between the two germline ends. Germline CDR1 reads SNHLY; CDR2 reads FYNNEI. This CDR3 has 13 residues. The CDR3 nucleotides are TGTGCCAACGGAGGGGCGATGAACACTGAAGCTTTCTTT. It specifies CANGGAMNTEAFF. The whole variable domain, filled in from reference TRBV2 and TRBJ1-1, reads EPEVTQTPSHQVTQMGQEVILRCVPISNHLYFYWYRQILGQKVEFLVSFYNNEISEKSEIFDDQFSVERPDGSNFTLKIRSTKLEDSAMYFCANGGAMNTEAFFGQGTRLTVV.

The rearrangement uses TRBV18 and TRBJ2-7; D is tentatively TRBD1 or TRBD2 (6 bases each). Trimming cost V 6 bases and J 5 bases, with 17 bases left between them. This CDR3 is 14 amino acids long. CDR1 and CDR2 (germline): KGHSH, LQKENI. The CDR3 region is CASSPGPGANEQYF. The CDR3 coding sequence is TGTGCCAGCTCTCCGGGGCCGGGGGCCAACGAGCAGTACTTC.

This sequence joins TRBV10-3 and TRBJ1-1; D not certain. Germline CDR1 and CDR2: ENHRY and SYGVKD. This CDR3 is built from 17 residues. Trimming removed 3 bases from V and 0 bases from J, with 17 bases in between. The CDR3, as DNA: TGTGCCATCAGTGAACTCCTTAGGGCGGGATTGAACACTGAAGCTTTCTTT. Protein: CAISELLRAGLNTEAFF.

The J gene is TRBJ1-1, the V gene TRBV29-1; D is perhaps TRBD1 (5 bases). The ends were cut back, 2 bases at V and 6 bases at J, with 16 bases in the middle. CDR3 length equals 14 residues. Germline CDR1 SQVTM, CDR2 ANQGSEA. CDR3 sequence: CSVERGALGAEAFF. CDR3 in DNA: TGCAGCGTTGAAAGAGGGGCGTTAGGGGCTGAAGCTTTCTTT.

The gene calls are TRBV10-3 and TRBJ2-7, with 9 bases aligning to TRBD1. The V and J ends lost 3 bases and 5 bases, in that order; junction bases with no gene match: 5. Germline V gives CDR1 ENHRY, CDR2 SYGVKD. There are 14 residues in the CDR3. This CDR3 reads CAISDPGTGNEQYF. The DNA for the CDR3 is TGTGCCATCAGTGACCCCGGGACAGGGAACGAGCAGTACTTC.

The V call is TRBV7-9, the J call TRBJ2-7; 8 bases are a match to TRBD1. Germline V CDR1 and CDR2: SEHNR, FQNEAQ (reference sequence). The CDR3 totals 13 residues. V trimming: 11 bases; J trimming: 1 base; junction bases outside the gene matches: 7. CDR3 nucleotides: TGTGCCGGGGGGCAGGGGGCGTCCTACGAGCAGTACTTC. It encodes CAGGQGASYEQYF.

V and J are TRBV6-6 and TRBJ1-4; D is perhaps TRBD1 (5 bases). Germline lookup yields CDR1 MNHNY and CDR2 SVGAGI (reference sequence). Trimming shortened V by 7 bases and J by 7 bases, and 22 bases separated the two germline ends. CDR3 length: 16 residues. The DNA of the CDR3 is TGTGCCAGCACTCTCCAAAGTGGGGGATGGAGTGAAAAACTGTTTTTT. This sequence encodes CASTLQSGGWSEKLFF.